In this sample, the clone carrying this T cell receptor (beta chain) turned up a few times. Its antigen remains unidentified. One junction end disagrees with the germline gene, perhaps due to a read error. The record originates from a study of beta chain features in type 1 diabetes. Regarding the study as a whole: TCRB CDR3s from Type 1 diabetes patients were moderately but significantly shorter in all four CD4+ subsets.

The CDR3 totals 13 residues. Germline assignment: CDR1 MDHEN and CDR2 SYDVKM. The whole isolated RNA underwent reverse transcription, so sequencing captured expressed TCRB transcripts. Approximately 3.6 million reads were obtained on average from naive, central memory and regulatory T cell samples. Sequenced by immunoSEQ multiplex PCR; TCRdb stores in-frame clones only, minus some. The sample includes about 150,000 clones, approximately 8% seen only once; the top ten take under 0.55%. This receptor was obtained from a man aged 18 to 30 with type 1 diabetes. V is TRBV28 and J is TRBJ1-2; 8 nucleotides agree with TRBD1. The sequencing input was central memory CD4+ T cells from blood. CDR3 in DNA: TGTGCCAGCAGATTGGGACAGGATGGTTCGTACGCCTTC. This encodes CASRLGQDGSYAF.